This T cell receptor (beta chain) came from a study of T cells in pancreatic ductal adenocarcinoma. Study conclusions and caveats: The resected pancreatic cancer cohort was biased toward the minority with early-stage disease. Tumor and blood clonality did not differ significantly, about 0.12 versus 0.079. Tumor-versus-blood clonality comparisons may be biased toward lower tumor diversity.

No neoadjuvant therapy was given to the selected pancreatic ductal adenocarcinoma patients before their surgery. About this clone: As yet, its antigen is unknown.

Germline CDR1 and CDR2: SSHAT and FNYEAQ (reference sequence). The CDR3 is 15 residues long. Trimming removed 3 bases from V and 4 bases from J, with 16 bases in between. The data were produced by immunoSEQ multiplex PCR, yet TCRdb's version contains in-frame clones alone and is incomplete. The repertoire includes some 5,400 clones, approximately 70% of them detected once, and over 8.5% sits in the top ten. Material: pancreatic tumor tissue. This receptor was taken from a human donor with pancreatic ductal adenocarcinoma. The chain combines TRBV7-7 with TRBJ2-7; D perhaps matches TRBD2 (5 bases). The CDR3 DNA reads TGTGCCAGCAGCTTGCGTCCGGGATCCGTTTACGAGCAGTACTTC. Translation gives CASSLRPGSVYEQYF.